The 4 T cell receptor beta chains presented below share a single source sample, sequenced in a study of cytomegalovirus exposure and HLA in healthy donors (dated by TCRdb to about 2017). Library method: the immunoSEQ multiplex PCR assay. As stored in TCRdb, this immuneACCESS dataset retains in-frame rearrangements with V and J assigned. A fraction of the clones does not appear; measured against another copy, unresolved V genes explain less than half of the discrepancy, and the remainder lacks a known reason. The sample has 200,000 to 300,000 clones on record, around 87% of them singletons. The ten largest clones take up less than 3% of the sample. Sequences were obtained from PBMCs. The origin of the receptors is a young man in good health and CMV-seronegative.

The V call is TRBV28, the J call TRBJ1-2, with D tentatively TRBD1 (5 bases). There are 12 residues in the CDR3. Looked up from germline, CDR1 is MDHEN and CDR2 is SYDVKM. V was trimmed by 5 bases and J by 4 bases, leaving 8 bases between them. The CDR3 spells CASSRGSYGYTF. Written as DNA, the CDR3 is TGTGCCAGCAGTCGGGGGTCCTATGGCTACACCTTC.

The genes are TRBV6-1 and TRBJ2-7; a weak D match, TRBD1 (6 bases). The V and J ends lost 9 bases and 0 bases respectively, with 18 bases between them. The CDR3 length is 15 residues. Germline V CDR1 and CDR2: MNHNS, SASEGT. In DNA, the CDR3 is TGTGCCAGTCGGACAGAGCTAAGGAGCTCCTACGAGCAGTACTTC. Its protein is CASRTELRSSYEQYF.

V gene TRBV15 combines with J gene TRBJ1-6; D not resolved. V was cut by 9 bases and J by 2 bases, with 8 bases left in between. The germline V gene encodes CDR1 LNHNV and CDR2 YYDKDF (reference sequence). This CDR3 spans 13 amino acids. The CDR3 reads CATSGAYNSPLHF. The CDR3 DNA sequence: TGTGCCACTTCCGGGGCCTATAATTCACCCCTCCACTTT. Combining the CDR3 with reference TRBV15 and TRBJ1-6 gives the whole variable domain DAMVIQNPRYQVTQFGKPVTLSCSQTLNHNVMYWYQQKSSQAPKLLFHYYDKDFNNEADTPDNFQSRRPNTSFCFLDIRSPGLGDTAMYLCATSGAYNSPLHFGNGTRLTVT.

The CDR3 loop reads CASSASRGAFF. The CDR3 region has the DNA TGTGCCAGCAGTGCTTCCCGAGGAGCTTTCTTT. The gene calls are TRBV2 and TRBJ1-1, with D hard to call. CDR3 length equals 11 residues. Per the germline V gene, CDR1 is SNHLY and CDR2 is FYNNEI. Trimming took 4 bases from V and 10 from J, leaving 10 bases between them.